This TCR beta chain originates from a study of blood T cells in healthy people across ages. Samples each yielded at least 6 micrograms of total RNA. A J-beta primer mix and a sample-barcoded 5' primer were used in a second PCR of roughly 7 to 12 cycles. No fewer than 3 million CDR3-containing paired-end reads came from each sample. TCRdb itself ran the 5' RACE reads through MiXCR, one entry per CDR3 protein. The data hold around 1,500,000 distinct CDR3 sequences, with under 30% observed a single time. This clonotype was sampled from a woman aged 25 to 45 in good health. The specimen sequenced was blood.

The CDR3, as DNA: TGTGCCAGCAGCCAAGATCATGGGATAAACTATGGCTACACCTTC. This sequence encodes CASSQDHGINYGYTF. This chain links TRBV3-1 with TRBJ1-2, with D uncertain. Germline assignment: CDR1 LGHDT and CDR2 YNNKEL (reference sequence). The CDR3 contains 15 residues. V was shortened by 0 bases and J by 2 bases, with 10 bases between the two germline ends.